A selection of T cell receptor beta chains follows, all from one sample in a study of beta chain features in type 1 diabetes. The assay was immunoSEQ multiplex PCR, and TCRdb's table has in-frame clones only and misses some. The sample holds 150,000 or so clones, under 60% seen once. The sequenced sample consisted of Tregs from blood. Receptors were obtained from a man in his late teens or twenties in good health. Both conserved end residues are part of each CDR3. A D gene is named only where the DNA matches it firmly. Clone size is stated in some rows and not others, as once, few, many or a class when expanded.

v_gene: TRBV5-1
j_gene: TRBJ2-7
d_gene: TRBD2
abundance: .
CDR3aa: CASSSVLAGGPYEQYF
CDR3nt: TGCGCCAGCAGCTCTGTACTAGCGGGAGGGCCTTACGAGCAGTACTTC

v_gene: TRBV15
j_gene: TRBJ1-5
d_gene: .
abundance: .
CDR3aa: CATSRHGGSGNQPQHF
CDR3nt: TGTGCCACCAGCAGACACGGGGGTTCCGGTAATCAGCCCCAGCATTTT

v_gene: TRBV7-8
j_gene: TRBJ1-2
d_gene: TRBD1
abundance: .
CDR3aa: CASSSGNPGTGVFRNYGYTF
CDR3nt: TGTGCCAGCAGCTCCGGAAACCCCGGGACAGGGGTTTTCCGTAACTATGGCTACACCTTC

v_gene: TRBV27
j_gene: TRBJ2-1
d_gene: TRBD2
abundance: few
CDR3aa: CASSAASGRGWEQFF
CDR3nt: TGTGCCAGCAGTGCCGCTAGCGGGAGGGGGTGGGAGCAGTTCTTC

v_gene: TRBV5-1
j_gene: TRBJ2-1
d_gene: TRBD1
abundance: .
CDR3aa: CASSGGYTGDEQFF
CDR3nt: TGCGCCAGCAGCGGCGGCTATACAGGGGATGAGCAGTTCTTC

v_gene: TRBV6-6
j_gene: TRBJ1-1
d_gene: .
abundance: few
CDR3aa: CASSYFLPMNTEAFF
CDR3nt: TGTGCCAGCAGTTACTTCCTACCGATGAACACTGAAGCTTTCTTT

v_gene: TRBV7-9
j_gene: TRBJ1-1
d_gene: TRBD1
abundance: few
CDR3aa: CASSGRELATGIGTTEAFF
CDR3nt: TGTGCCAGCAGCGGCCGGGAACTCGCGACAGGGATCGGCACCACTGAAGCTTTCTTT

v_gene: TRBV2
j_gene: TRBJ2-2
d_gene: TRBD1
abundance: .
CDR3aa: CASSVSGQGGGELFF
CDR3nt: TGTGCCAGCAGTGTCTCGGGACAGGGGGGAGGGGAGCTGTTTTTT

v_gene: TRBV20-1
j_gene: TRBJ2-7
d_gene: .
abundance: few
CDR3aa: CSARVTYEQYF
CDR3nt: TGCAGTGCTAGAGTAACCTACGAGCAGTACTTC

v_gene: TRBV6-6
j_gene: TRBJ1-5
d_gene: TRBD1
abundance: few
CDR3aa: CASSRTGRQPQHF
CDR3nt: TGTGCCAGCAGTCGGACAGGGAGGCAGCCCCAGCATTTT

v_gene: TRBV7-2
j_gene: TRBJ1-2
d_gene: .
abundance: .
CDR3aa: CASSLRRGHTYGYTF
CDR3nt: TGTGCCAGCAGCTTACGCCGGGGACACACCTATGGCTACACCTTC

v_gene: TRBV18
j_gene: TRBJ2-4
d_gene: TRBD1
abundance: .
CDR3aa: CASSPTGGVFQAKNIQYF
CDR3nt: TGTGCCAGCTCACCAACAGGGGGCGTTTTTCAAGCCAAAAACATTCAGTACTTC

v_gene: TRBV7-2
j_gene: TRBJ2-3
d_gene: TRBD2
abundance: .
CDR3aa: CASYLGGAGTDTQYF
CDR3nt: TGTGCCAGTTACCTCGGGGGGGCAGGCACAGATACGCAGTATTTT

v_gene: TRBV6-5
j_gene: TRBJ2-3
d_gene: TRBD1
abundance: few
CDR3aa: CASRRDRGSHTQYF
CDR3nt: TGTGCCAGCAGGAGGGACAGGGGATCCCATACGCAGTATTTT

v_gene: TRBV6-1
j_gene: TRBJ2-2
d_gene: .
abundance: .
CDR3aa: CASSEQGHIGELFF
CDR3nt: TGTGCCAGCAGTGAGCAGGGACACATCGGGGAGCTGTTTTTT

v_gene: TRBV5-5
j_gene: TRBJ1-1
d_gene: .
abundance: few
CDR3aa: CASSLASRRMNTEAFF
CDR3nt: TGTGCCAGCAGCTTGGCGAGTCGGCGGATGAACACTGAAGCTTTCTTT

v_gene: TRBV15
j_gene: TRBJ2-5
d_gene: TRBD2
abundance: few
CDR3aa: CATSRLARETQYF
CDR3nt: TGTGCCACCAGCCGACTAGCTAGGGAGACCCAGTACTTC

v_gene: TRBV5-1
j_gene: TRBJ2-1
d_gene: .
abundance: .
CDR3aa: CASSLGAGPNNEQFF
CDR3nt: TGCGCCAGCAGCTTGGGCGCGGGACCTAACAATGAGCAGTTCTTC

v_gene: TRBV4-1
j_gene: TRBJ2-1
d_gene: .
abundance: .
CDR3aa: CASSQGGMSSYNEQFF
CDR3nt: TGCGCCAGCAGCCAGGGGGGTATGAGCTCCTACAATGAGCAGTTCTTC

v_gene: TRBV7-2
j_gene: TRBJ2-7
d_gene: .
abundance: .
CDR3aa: CASSRYGYEQYF
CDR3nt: TGTGCCAGCAGCCGGTACGGCTACGAGCAGTACTTC

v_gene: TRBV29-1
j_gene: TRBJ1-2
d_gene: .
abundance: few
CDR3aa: CSVASANYGYTF
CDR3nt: TGCAGCGTGGCCAGTGCCAACTATGGCTACACCTTC

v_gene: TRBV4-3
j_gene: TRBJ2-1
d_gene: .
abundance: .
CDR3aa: CASSQFSAHGNEQFF
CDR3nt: TGCGCCAGCAGCCAATTTAGTGCCCACGGCAATGAGCAGTTCTTC

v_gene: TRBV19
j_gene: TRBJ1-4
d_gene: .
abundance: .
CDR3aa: CASQLTRGENEKLFF
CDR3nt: TGTGCCAGCCAACTGACCCGTGGGGAGAATGAAAAACTGTTTTTT

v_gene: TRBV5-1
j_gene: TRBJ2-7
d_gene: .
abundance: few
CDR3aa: CASRLIYGQPYEQYF
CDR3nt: TGCGCCAGCAGACTCATATACGGACAGCCCTACGAGCAGTACTTC

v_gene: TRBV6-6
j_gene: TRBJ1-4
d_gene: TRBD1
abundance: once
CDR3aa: CASSYGHRQGGEKLFF
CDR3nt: TGTGCCAGCAGTTACGGACATAGACAGGGGGGTGAAAAACTGTTTTTT

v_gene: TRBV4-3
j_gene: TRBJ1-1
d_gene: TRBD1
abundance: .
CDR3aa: CASSHQTGGAFF
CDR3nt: TGCGCCAGCAGCCATCAGACAGGGGGAGCTTTCTTT

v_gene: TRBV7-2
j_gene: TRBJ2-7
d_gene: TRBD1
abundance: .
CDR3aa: CASSPGTGNYEQYF
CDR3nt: TGTGCCAGCAGCCCCGGGACAGGGAACTACGAGCAGTACTTC

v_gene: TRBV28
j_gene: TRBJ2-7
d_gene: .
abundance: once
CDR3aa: CASSLSAQTSREYF
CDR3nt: TGTGCCAGCAGTTTATCAGCGCAGACGTCGAGGGAGTACTTC

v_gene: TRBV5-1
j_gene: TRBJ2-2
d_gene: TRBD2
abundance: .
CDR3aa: CATSGTSGGTNTGELFF
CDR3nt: TGCGCCACCTCCGGGACTAGCGGGGGCACGAACACCGGGGAGCTGTTTTTT

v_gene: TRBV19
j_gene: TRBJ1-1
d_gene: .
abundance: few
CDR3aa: CASSGFAGLEAFF
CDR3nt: TGTGCCAGTAGCGGATTTGCGGGACTCGAAGCTTTCTTT

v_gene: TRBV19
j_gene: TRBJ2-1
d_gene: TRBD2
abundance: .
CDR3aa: CASSPSGLAGGNEQFF
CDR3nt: TGTGCCAGTAGTCCGTCGGGACTAGCGGGAGGCAATGAGCAGTTCTTC

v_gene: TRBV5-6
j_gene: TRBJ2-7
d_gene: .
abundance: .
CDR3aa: CASSGGHEAYEQYF
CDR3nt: TGTGCCAGCAGCGGGGGACACGAGGCCTACGAGCAGTACTTC

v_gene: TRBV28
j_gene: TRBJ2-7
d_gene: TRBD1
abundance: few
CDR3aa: CASIDRGWYEQYF
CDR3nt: TGTGCCAGCATTGACAGGGGTTGGTACGAGCAGTACTTC

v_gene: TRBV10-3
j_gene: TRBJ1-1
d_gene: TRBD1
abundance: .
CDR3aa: CAINQNRGPGNTEAFF
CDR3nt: TGTGCCATCAACCAAAATAGGGGGCCGGGGAACACTGAAGCTTTCTTT

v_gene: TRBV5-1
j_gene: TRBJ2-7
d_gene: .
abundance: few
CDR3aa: CASQRQADSYEQYF
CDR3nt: TGCGCCAGCCAGAGACAGGCGGACTCCTACGAGCAGTACTTC

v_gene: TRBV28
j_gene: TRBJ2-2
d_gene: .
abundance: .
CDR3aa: CASSLSGRNTGELFF
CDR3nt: TGTGCCAGCAGTTTATCCGGGAGGAACACCGGGGAGCTGTTTTTT

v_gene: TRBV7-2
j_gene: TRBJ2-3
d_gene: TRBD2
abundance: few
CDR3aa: CASRRTSGTDTQYF
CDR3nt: TGTGCCAGCAGGCGGACTAGCGGGACAGATACGCAGTATTTT

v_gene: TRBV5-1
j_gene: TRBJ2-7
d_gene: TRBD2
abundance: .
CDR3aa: CASSFPLAGVKNEQYF
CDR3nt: TGCGCCAGCAGCTTTCCCCTAGCGGGAGTTAAGAACGAGCAGTACTTC

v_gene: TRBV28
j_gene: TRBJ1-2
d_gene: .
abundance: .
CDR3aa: CASSFAVDYGYTF
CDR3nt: TGTGCCAGCAGTTTCGCGGTTGACTATGGCTACACCTTC

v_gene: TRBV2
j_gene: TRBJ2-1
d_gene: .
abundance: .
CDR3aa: CASSQRAAINEQFF
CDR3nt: TGTGCCAGCTCGCAGAGGGCCGCCATCAATGAGCAGTTCTTC

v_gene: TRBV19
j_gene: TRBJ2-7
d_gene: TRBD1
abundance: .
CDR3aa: CASRGQGAVNEQYF
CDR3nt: TGTGCCAGCCGGGGGCAGGGGGCTGTCAACGAGCAGTACTTC

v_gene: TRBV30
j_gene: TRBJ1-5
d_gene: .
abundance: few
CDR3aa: CAWRGTRGQPQHF
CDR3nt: TGTGCCTGGAGAGGAACCAGGGGTCAGCCCCAGCATTTT

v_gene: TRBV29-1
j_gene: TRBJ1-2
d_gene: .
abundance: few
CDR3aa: CSVGGQWGYTF
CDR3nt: TGCAGCGTTGGTGGACAGTGGGGCTACACCTTC

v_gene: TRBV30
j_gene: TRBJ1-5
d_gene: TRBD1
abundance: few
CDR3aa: CAWSVKQGSNQPQHF
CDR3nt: TGTGCCTGGAGTGTGAAACAGGGGAGCAATCAGCCCCAGCATTTT

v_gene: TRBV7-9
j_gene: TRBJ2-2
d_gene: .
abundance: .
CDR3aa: CASSLVVQTGELFF
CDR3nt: TGTGCCAGCAGCTTAGTTGTTCAGACCGGGGAGCTGTTTTTT

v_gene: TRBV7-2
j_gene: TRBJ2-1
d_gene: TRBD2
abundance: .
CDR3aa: CASRIYGRATGGEQFF
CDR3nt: TGTGCCAGCAGAATATACGGGAGGGCGACCGGGGGTGAGCAGTTCTTC

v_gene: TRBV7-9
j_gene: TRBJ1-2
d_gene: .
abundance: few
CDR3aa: CASSFLGPYGYTF
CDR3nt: TGTGCCAGCAGCTTTCTCGGTCCCTATGGCTACACCTTC

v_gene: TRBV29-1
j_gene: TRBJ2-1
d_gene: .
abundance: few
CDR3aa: CSVPGLVYNEQFF
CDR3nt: TGCAGCGTCCCGGGACTCGTTTACAATGAGCAGTTCTTC

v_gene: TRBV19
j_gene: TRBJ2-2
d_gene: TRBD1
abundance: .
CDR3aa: CASTMGQVMNTGELFF
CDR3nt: TGTGCCAGTACCATGGGACAGGTGATGAACACCGGGGAACTGTTTTTT

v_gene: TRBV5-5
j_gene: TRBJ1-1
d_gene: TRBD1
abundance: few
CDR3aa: CASSPWTGGRRTEAFF
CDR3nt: TGTGCCAGCAGCCCGTGGACAGGGGGCAGGAGGACTGAAGCTTTCTTT

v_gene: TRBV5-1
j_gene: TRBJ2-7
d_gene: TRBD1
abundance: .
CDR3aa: CASSLTGVDYEQYF
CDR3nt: TGCGCCAGCAGCTTGACAGGGGTCGACTACGAGCAGTACTTC

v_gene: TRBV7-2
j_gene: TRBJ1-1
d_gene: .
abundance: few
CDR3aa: CASSPRRAWSEAFF
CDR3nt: TGTGCCAGCAGCCCCCGCAGGGCTTGGTCTGAAGCTTTCTTT

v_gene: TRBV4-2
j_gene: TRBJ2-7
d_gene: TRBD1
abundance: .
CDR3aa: CASSQFRQGSSSYEQYF
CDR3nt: TGTGCCAGCAGCCAATTCCGACAGGGATCGAGTTCCTACGAGCAGTACTTC

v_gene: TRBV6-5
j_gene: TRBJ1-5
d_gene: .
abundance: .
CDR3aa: CASREGGKGDQPQHF
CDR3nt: TGTGCCAGCAGGGAGGGGGGGAAGGGAGATCAGCCCCAGCATTTT

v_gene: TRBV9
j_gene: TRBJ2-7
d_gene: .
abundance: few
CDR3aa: CASSVGAGGRYEQYF
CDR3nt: TGTGCCAGCAGCGTAGGTGCCGGGGGTCGATACGAGCAGTACTTC